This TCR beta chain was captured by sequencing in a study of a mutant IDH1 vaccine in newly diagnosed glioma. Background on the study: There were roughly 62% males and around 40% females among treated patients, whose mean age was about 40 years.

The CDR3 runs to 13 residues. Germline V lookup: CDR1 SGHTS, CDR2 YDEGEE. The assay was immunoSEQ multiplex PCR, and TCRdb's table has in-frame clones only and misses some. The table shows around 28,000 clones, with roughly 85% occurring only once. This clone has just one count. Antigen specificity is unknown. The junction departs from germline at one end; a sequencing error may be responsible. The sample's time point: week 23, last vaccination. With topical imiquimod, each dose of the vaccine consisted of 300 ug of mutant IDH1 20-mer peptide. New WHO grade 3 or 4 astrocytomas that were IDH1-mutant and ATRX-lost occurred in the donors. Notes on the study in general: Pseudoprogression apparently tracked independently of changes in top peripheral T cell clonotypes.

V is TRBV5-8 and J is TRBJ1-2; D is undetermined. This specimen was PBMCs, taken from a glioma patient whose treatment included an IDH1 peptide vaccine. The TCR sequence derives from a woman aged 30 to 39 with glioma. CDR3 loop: CASSLAGRGEEHF. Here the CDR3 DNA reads TGTGCCAGCAGCTTGGCGGGTCGTGGGGAAGAACACTTC.